One sample yielded the 22 T cell receptor beta chains listed below, sequenced in a study of CD8+ T cells in alopecia areata. RNA was extracted and reverse transcribed into cDNA as the sequencing template. Produced via immunoSEQ multiplex PCR; TCRdb's table is partial and in-frame only. Of roughly 110,000 clones listed, less than 90% are singletons. Noted treatment: oral pan-JAK inhibitor, 5-10 mg twice daily. This sample comprised CD8+ T cells sorted from blood, obtained at week 24, from a patient treated with tofacitinib. The receptors originated from a human donor with alopecia areata.

This clone was found a few times. Distinct nucleotide sequences in the sample also encode this CDR3. The V call is TRBV4-1, the J call TRBJ2-1, with 9 bases identical to TRBD2. The V segment lost 0 bases and the J segment 1 base; nucleotides outside the gene matches: 1. Germline lookup yields CDR1 MGHRA and CDR2 YSYEKL. The CDR3 has 16 amino acids. Written as DNA, the CDR3 is TGCGCCAGCAGCCAAGAAGCGGGGGGTTCCTACAATGAGCAGTTCTTC. This codes for CASSQEAGGSYNEQFF.

The V gene is TRBV7-2, the J gene TRBJ2-7; D remains ambiguous. Germline CDR1 and CDR2: SGHTA and FQGNSA. The CDR3 is made up of 15 amino acids. Trimming stripped 2 bases from V and 1 base from J, with 12 bases between. In nucleotides, the CDR3 is TGTGCCAGCAGCTTATGGAGCTCAGATTCCTACGAGCAGTACTTC. This translates into CASSLWSSDSYEQYF.

The V call is TRBV7-6, the J call TRBJ1-1, with D possibly matching TRBD1 (6 bases). This CDR3 has 14 amino acids. The ends were cut back, 4 bases at V and 1 base at J, with 10 bases in the middle. Germline assignment: CDR1 SGHVS and CDR2 FNYEAQ. The CDR3 is CASSWGTRNTEAFF. In DNA form, the CDR3 reads TGTGCCAGCAGCTGGGGGACACGGAACACTGAAGCTTTCTTT. The entire variable domain, with the rest obtained from reference TRBV7-6 and TRBJ1-1, is as follows: GAGVSQSPRYKVTKRGQDVALRCDPISGHVSLYWYRQALGQGPEFLTYFNYEAQQDKSGLPNDRFSAERPEGSISTLTIQRTEQRDSAMYRCASSWGTRNTEAFFGQGTRLTVV.

The gene calls are TRBV29-1 and TRBJ2-5, with a possible D match to TRBD1 (6 bases). Per germline, CDR1 SQVTM and CDR2 ANQGSEA. This CDR3 has 12 residues. The ends were cut back, 1 base at V and 4 bases at J, with 7 bases in the middle. The CDR3 coding sequence is TGCAGCGTTGAAGCCAGGGGAGAGACCCAGTACTTC. Its translation: CSVEARGETQYF.

This clone was recorded a few times. The chain joins TRBV29-1 to TRBJ2-1; no reliable D call. Trimming took 3 bases from V and 9 from J, leaving 9 bases between them. The CDR3 consists of 11 residues. Germline loops: CDR1 SQVTM, CDR2 ANQGSEA. This CDR3 is CSVEDHGEQFF. The CDR3 DNA sequence: TGCAGCGTTGAGGACCACGGTGAGCAGTTCTTC.

The V call is TRBV6-1, the J call TRBJ1-2, with D tentatively TRBD1 (5 bases). Trimming took 1 base from V and 8 from J, leaving 20 bases between them. The CDR3 is 16 amino acids. Germline values: CDR1 MNHNS, CDR2 SASEGT. The CDR3 reads CASSEVPWTPVEGYTF. In DNA, the CDR3 is TGTGCCAGCAGTGAAGTCCCGTGGACACCGGTAGAGGGCTACACCTTC.

The chain couples TRBV7-9 to TRBJ2-5; 8 bases line up with TRBD2. V lost 4 bases to trimming and J lost 7 bases; unmatched junction nucleotides: 8. The CDR3 sequence is 14 residues long. Germline values: CDR1 SEHNR, CDR2 FQNEAQ (reference sequence). This CDR3 reads CASSSGGGGTTQYF. The CDR3 nucleotides are TGTGCCAGCAGCTCCGGCGGCGGGGGGACGACCCAGTACTTC. The whole variable domain, remainder taken from reference TRBV7-9 and TRBJ2-5, is DTGVSQNPRHKITKRGQNVTFRCDPISEHNRLYWYRQTLGQGPEFLTYFQNEAQLEKSRLLSDRFSAERPKGSFSTLEIQRTEQGDSAMYLCASSSGGGGTTQYFGPGTRLLVL.

Here the CDR3 DNA reads TGTGCCAGCAGCTTGGGGGCCTACGAGCAGTACTTC. Its protein product is CASSLGAYEQYF. J is TRBJ2-7 and V is TRBV5-6; D gene ambiguous. With 0 bases removed from V and 2 bases from J, the gap between germline ends came to 3 bases. CDR1 and CDR2 from the germline V gene are SGHDT and YYEEEE. CDR3 length: 12 amino acids.

The chain employs TRBV29-1 and TRBJ2-7; D gene unclear. V lost 3 bases to trimming and J lost 3 bases, with 6 bases between them. This CDR3 is built from 11 residues. Germline lookup yields CDR1 SQVTM and CDR2 ANQGSEA. CDR3 coding DNA: TGCAGCGTTGAGGGAAACTACGAGCAGTACTTC. Amino acid sequence: CSVEGNYEQYF.

Only one count was recorded for this clone. The gene calls are TRBV4-2 and TRBJ2-5, with 8 bases matching TRBD2. V was clipped by 4 bases and J by 2 bases; unmatched bases: 12. The germline V gene has CDR1 LGHNA and CDR2 YNFKEQ. This CDR3 contains 17 residues. CDR3 DNA: TGTGCCAGCAGCCTCTCGGCCGCGACTAGCGATCAAGAGACCCAGTACTTC. Amino acid sequence: CASSLSAATSDQETQYF.

A single count supports this clone. The chain couples TRBV15 to TRBJ2-5, with D hard to call. Germline V gene lookup returns CDR1 LNHNV and CDR2 YYDKDF (reference sequence). The CDR3 spans 16 residues. Between the trimmed V and J ends, which lost 1 base and 1 base, there was a span of 13 bases. CDR3 sequence: CATSRGVQLLQETQYF. The CDR3, as DNA: TGTGCCACCAGCAGAGGGGTACAGCTACTCCAAGAGACCCAGTACTTC.

This clone was found once. This chain joins TRBV4-2 and TRBJ2-1; D might be TRBD2 (6 bases). The V end was cut by 4 bases, the J end by 0 bases, with 13 bases between. CDR1 and CDR2 from the germline V gene are LGHNA and YNFKEQ. This CDR3 has 16 residues. The CDR3 spells CASSPIAESSYNEQFF. In nucleotides, the CDR3 is TGTGCCAGCAGCCCTATAGCGGAAAGCTCCTACAATGAGCAGTTCTTC.

This chain links TRBV6-5 with TRBJ1-6; D is possibly TRBD1 (5 bases). The CDR3 is 16 amino acids. Trimming removed 2 bases from V and 10 bases from J, with 18 bases in between. Germline assignment: CDR1 MNHEY and CDR2 SVGAGI. Here the CDR3 DNA reads TGTGCCAGCAGTTACCAGCCGGGACGTCGCCCCTCACCCCTCCACTTT. Amino acid sequence: CASSYQPGRRPSPLHF.

The rearrangement uses TRBV6-5 and TRBJ1-1; TRBD1 aligns across 7 bases. Germline lookup yields CDR1 MNHEY and CDR2 SVGAGI. The CDR3 runs 15 residues. J gave up 1 base and V 5 bases, and 7 bases lay outside the gene matches. CDR3: CASSHRGQRNTEAFF. The CDR3 DNA sequence: TGTGCCAGCAGTCACCGGGGACAGCGGAACACTGAAGCTTTCTTT.

This clone was recorded once. The chain links TRBV2 to TRBJ1-1, with D uncertain. The germline V and J ends were trimmed by 6 bases and 2 bases, with 7 bases remaining between them. Germline-derived CDR1 and CDR2 are SNHLY and FYNNEI. The CDR3 has 12 residues. In nucleotides, the CDR3 is TGTGCCAGCAGAGGATTCAACACTGAAGCTTTCTTT. This encodes CASRGFNTEAFF.

The CDR3 reads CAISVGTYNEQFF. For the CDR3, the DNA is TGTGCCATCAGTGTGGGGACCTACAATGAGCAGTTCTTC. This chain joins TRBV10-3 and TRBJ2-1; D is unresolved. Germline CDR1 reads ENHRY; CDR2 reads SYGVKD. The V and J ends lost 4 bases and 2 bases respectively, with 6 bases between them. The CDR3 extends over 13 amino acids.

The chain recombines TRBV4-1 with TRBJ2-7; D is perhaps TRBD1 (6 bases). CDR1 is MGHRA, CDR2 YSYEKL, per germline. The CDR3 runs 14 residues. Trimming took 4 bases from V and 0 from J, leaving 10 bases between them. The CDR3 sequence is CASSLRTDSYEQYF. CDR3 bases: TGCGCCAGCAGCCTCAGGACAGACTCCTACGAGCAGTACTTC.

The chain combines TRBV4-3 with TRBJ2-7; 9 bases agree with TRBD2. CDR1 and CDR2 from the germline V gene are LGHNA and YSLEER. V gave up 0 bases and J gave up 5 bases; unmatched junction bases: 5. CDR3 length: 15 residues. CDR3 residues: CASSQDFGLANEQYF. DNA for the CDR3: TGCGCCAGCAGCCAAGATTTTGGACTAGCGAACGAGCAGTACTTC.

Concerning this clone: Sequence at one end of the junction differs from germline and may be a read error. This sample includes further DNA sequences coding for the same CDR3. V is TRBV30 and J is TRBJ1-1; tentatively, D is TRBD1 (6 bases). Germline loops: CDR1 GTSNPN, CDR2 SVGIG (reference sequence). This CDR3 has 12 amino acids. The CDR3 loop reads CAWAPGGTEAFF. For the CDR3, the DNA is TGTGCCTGGGCCCCGGGGGGCACTGAAGCCTTCTTT.

The chain couples TRBV19 to TRBJ1-4, with D uncertain. The CDR3 runs to 15 residues. V was clipped by 5 bases and J by 0 bases, with 10 bases between them. The germline V gene has CDR1 LNHDA and CDR2 SQIVND (reference sequence). This chain's CDR3 is CASSSSGATNEKLFF. As DNA, the CDR3 is TGTGCCAGTAGTTCTTCGGGAGCAACTAATGAAAAACTGTTTTTT.

In this sample, this clone turned up once. The chain has TRBV21-1 and TRBJ2-7; the listed D gene, TRBD2, was not tested against the DNA. TRBV21-1 is a pseudogene locus. This CDR3 spans 13 amino acids. The CDR3 spells CASPGMGAREQYF. CDR3 bases: TGTGCCAGCCCGGGGATGGGCGCCCGTGAGCAGTACTTC.

CDR3 DNA: TGCGCCAGCAGCTTGTCGACGGCAGTAATCAGCGAGCAGTACTTC. This sequence encodes CASSLSTAVISEQYF. The chain employs TRBV5-1 and TRBJ2-7; D remains ambiguous. With 1 base removed from V and 6 bases from J, the gap between germline ends came to 17 bases. Germline CDR1 and CDR2: SGHRS and YFSETQ. This CDR3 comprises 15 residues.